The 4 T cell receptor beta chains below come from one sample, sequenced in a study of shared clonotypes between healthy human individuals. Profiling relied on immunoSEQ multiplex PCR, and the TCRdb table lists in-frame clones only, not all of them. The repertoire holds about 1.5 million clones, with roughly 95% as singletons. The sequenced material came from naive CD4+ T cells sorted from blood. Noted subset: CD45RA+ positively selected. The receptor source for this set is a man in his thirties or forties in good health.

The J gene is TRBJ2-7, the V gene TRBV7-6; weak D call: TRBD2 (6 bases). Trimming shortened V by 1 base and J by 3 bases, and 10 bases separated the two germline ends. The CDR3 loop spans 14 amino acids. The germline V gene has CDR1 SGHVS and CDR2 FNYEAQ. The CDR3 bases are TGTGCCAGCAGCTTAGGGGCGGGGAGCTACGAGCAGTACTTC. As protein: CASSLGAGSYEQYF.

The rearrangement links TRBV30 to TRBJ2-1; TRBD2 agrees at 13 bases. V lost 0 bases and J lost 8; bases outside the gene matches: 4. The CDR3 runs to 15 residues. Germline-derived CDR1 and CDR2 are GTSNPN and SVGIG (reference sequence). CDR3 sequence reads: CAWSVGTSGTDEQFF. The CDR3 DNA sequence: TGTGCCTGGAGTGTAGGGACTAGCGGGACCGATGAGCAGTTCTTC.

The chain combines TRBV5-3 with TRBJ1-5, with 12 bases that match TRBD1. TRBV5-3 falls under the ORF class, with uncertain function. CDR3 length equals 16 residues. Trimming took 4 bases from V and 5 from J; bases not matched to a gene: 7. The CDR3 coding sequence is TGTGCCAGAAGCGGGGGACAGGGGGCCAGGTATCAGCCCCAGCATTTT. This gives the protein CARSGGQGARYQPQHF.

This chain links TRBV6-6 with TRBJ1-4; D may be TRBD1 (5 bases). The ends were cut back, 0 bases at V and 4 bases at J, with 12 bases in the middle. The CDR3 runs to 16 residues. Germline values: CDR1 MNHNY, CDR2 SVGAGI (reference sequence). CDR3 sequence: CASSYSIQGFNEKLFF. As DNA, the CDR3 is TGTGCCAGCAGTTACTCGATTCAGGGATTTAATGAAAAACTGTTTTTT.